This is a list of T cell receptor beta chains from one sample in a study of monozygotic twins with inflammatory bowel disease. For each CDR3 protein, TCRdb gives one entry from its re-call of the 5' RACE reads, without DNA. The data show fewer than 110,000 distinct CDR3 sequences, and the top ten clones hold 1.9%. What was sequenced was blood. The origin of the receptors is a human donor with ulcerative colitis or Crohn's disease, or a healthy co-twin of an affected twin (not recorded which). Both conserved end residues are part of each CDR3.

V	J	length	CDR3
TRBV2	TRBJ2-3	15	CACGLAGLSTDTQYF
TRBV29-1	TRBJ2-3	14	CSASGRVRTDTQYF
TRBV5-1	TRBJ2-7	16	CASSLGTGTVKYEQYF
TRBV7-2	TRBJ2-5	15	CASSLRRGGEETQYF
TRBV7-9	TRBJ1-4	16	CASSLGSGRAAEKLFF
TRBV10-3	TRBJ2-7	13	CAVRDRGIHEQYF
TRBV7-9	TRBJ2-7	11	CATQGSREQYF
TRBV20-1	TRBJ1-1	12	CSEGRKNTEAFF
TRBV12-3/TRBV12-4	TRBJ2-7	15	CASSLSGGRVDEQYF
TRBV5-1	TRBJ2-5	17	CASSGRRTSGSGETQYF
TRBV4-1	TRBJ2-7	14	CASSQDYGRVEQYF
TRBV5-6	TRBJ2-1	16	CASSGTGDSSYNEQFF
TRBV4-3	TRBJ2-7	14	CASSQDRGSYERYF
TRBV7-8	TRBJ2-3	15	CASTRGGGNTDTQYF
TRBV4-3	TRBJ2-5	16	CASSQVLGRAGETQYF
TRBV30	TRBJ2-7	14	CAWSVELSSYEQYF
TRBV7-8	TRBJ2-1	14	CASSPWTIDNEQFF
TRBV29-1	TRBJ2-5	12	CGSRENQETQYF
TRBV5-1	TRBJ2-6	15	CASAGQISGANVLTF
TRBV2	TRBJ2-7	16	CASSPGGGQFFYEQYF
TRBV5-1	TRBJ1-1	13	CASSVQGPAEAFF
TRBV28	TRBJ2-7	17	CASSCTGTSGSFCEQYF
TRBV28	TRBJ1-1	14	CASSLAWGHTEAFF
TRBV29-1	TRBJ1-2	11	CSVRGRNGYTF
TRBV3-1	TRBJ2-3	17	CASSQEGSGPRTDTQYF
TRBV28	TRBJ2-7	14	CASSGLAGVNEQYF
TRBV20-1	TRBJ2-2	14	CSAPVLRGRGELFF
TRBV6-5	TRBJ1-1	11	CASSSNTEAFF
TRBV28	TRBJ2-7	16	CASSLGDRAGVYEQYF
TRBV5-1	TRBJ2-7	15	CASSTVRGPSYEQYF
TRBV7-9	TRBJ2-3	16	CASSPRPGTSTDTQYF
TRBV9	TRBJ2-5	15	CASSAGLGQQETQYF
TRBV7-3	TRBJ2-2	14	CASSLSTNAGELFF
TRBV7-2	TRBJ2-7	14	CASSLNRGAYEQYF
TRBV7-2	TRBJ1-5	15	CASSLAGLSNQPQHF
TRBV7-2	TRBJ2-1	15	CASSEQGVLYNEQFF
TRBV7-9	TRBJ1-6	14	CASRPGASGSPLHF
TRBV5-1	TRBJ2-1	13	CASSAGTDGEQFF
TRBV4-1	TRBJ1-2	15	CASSQDSGAGYGYTF
TRBV5-1	TRBJ1-1	13	CASSLVVSTEAFF
TRBV20-1	TRBJ2-7	14	CSARTYYSSLGQYF
TRBV6-2/TRBV6-3	TRBJ2-2	16	CASSYSSGRATGELFF
TRBV12-3/TRBV12-4	TRBJ2-5	15	CASSLYGTVVETQYF
TRBV7-3	TRBJ2-1	16	CASSSSHRDTNNEQFF
TRBV13	TRBJ2-2	15	CASSSTGTGIGELFF
TRBV5-1	TRBJ2-3	15	CASSPGSLATDTQYF
TRBV7-2	TRBJ1-6	16	CASTPFITDNVSPLHF
TRBV9	TRBJ1-2	12	CASSLSYYGYTF
TRBV29-1	TRBJ2-2	13	CSLRTGRSGELFF